The rows below give T cell receptor beta chains drawn from one sample of a study of circulating CD8 cells and anti-PD-1 response in melanoma. TCRdb processed the reads anew with MiXCR; each CDR3 protein has one entry. Here the sample spans roughly 1,300 distinct CDR3 sequences, approximately 7.6% being singletons. The specimen was CD8+ T cells from PBMCs, collected at baseline or after one month of anti-PD-1 therapy (not recorded which). The receptors derive from a human donor with melanoma. CDR3s include the opening cysteine and the closing phenylalanine or tryptophan. A D gene is named only where the DNA matches it firmly. The size field reads once, few or many counts, or a class when the clone is expanded.

J gene: TRBJ2-1
V gene: TRBV28
D gene: .
clone size: medium-sized
CDR3 DNA: TGTGCCAGCAGTTTGTCATTATTTGATGAGCAGTTCTTC
CDR3 protein: CASSLSLFDEQFF

J gene: TRBJ2-7
V gene: TRBV27
D gene: TRBD1
clone size: medium-sized
CDR3 DNA: TGTGCCAGCAGTTATGGGACAGCTAGCTCCTACGAGCAGTACTTC
CDR3 protein: CASSYGTASSYEQYF

J gene: TRBJ2-1
V gene: TRBV6-1
D gene: TRBD2
clone size: medium-sized
CDR3 DNA: TGTGCCAGCAGTGAATGGCTAGCGGGGGGAAATGAGCAGTTCTTC
CDR3 protein: CASSEWLAGGNEQFF

J gene: TRBJ2-1
V gene: TRBV7-3
D gene: TRBD2
clone size: medium-sized
CDR3 DNA: TGTGCCAGCAGCCCCGGGGTGGGACTAGCGGGGGTCTTAACGTACAATGAGCAGTTCTTC
CDR3 protein: CASSPGVGLAGVLTYNEQFF

J gene: TRBJ2-1
V gene: TRBV28
D gene: .
clone size: large
CDR3 DNA: TGTGCCAGCACCTCTGGGCAGGGGGGTCTCAATGAGCAGTTCTTC
CDR3 protein: CASTSGQGGLNEQFF

J gene: TRBJ2-7
V gene: TRBV27
D gene: TRBD1
clone size: medium-sized
CDR3 DNA: TGTGCCAGCAGTTGGGGACAGGGACCCTCCTACGAGCAGTACTTC
CDR3 protein: CASSWGQGPSYEQYF

J gene: TRBJ1-1
V gene: TRBV19
D gene: .
clone size: large
CDR3 DNA: TGTGCCAGTAGTAACAGACCGAACACTGAAGCTTTCTTT
CDR3 protein: CASSNRPNTEAFF

J gene: TRBJ2-7
V gene: TRBV27
D gene: TRBD2
clone size: medium-sized
CDR3 DNA: TGTGCCAGCGGGGGGGCCTACGAGCAGTACTTC
CDR3 protein: CASGGAYEQYF

J gene: TRBJ2-1
V gene: TRBV28
D gene: .
clone size: medium-sized
CDR3 DNA: TGTGCCAGCAGTGGCCCAGGGACCCTTGGGCCCTACAATGAGCAGTTCTTC
CDR3 protein: CASSGPGTLGPYNEQFF

J gene: TRBJ2-6
V gene: TRBV6-6
D gene: .
clone size: large
CDR3 DNA: TGTGCCAGCAGTTACTTTAGGATTTCTGGGGCCAACGTCCTGACTTTC
CDR3 protein: CASSYFRISGANVLTF

J gene: TRBJ2-5
V gene: TRBV2
D gene: .
clone size: medium-sized
CDR3 DNA: TGTGCCAGCAGTGAAGACCAGGGGAGCCAAGAGACCCAGTACTTC
CDR3 protein: CASSEDQGSQETQYF

J gene: TRBJ2-7
V gene: TRBV27
D gene: .
clone size: medium-sized
CDR3 DNA: TGTGCCAGCAACAAGGGGCCACCCTCCTACGAGCAGTACTTC
CDR3 protein: CASNKGPPSYEQYF

J gene: TRBJ2-1
V gene: TRBV20-1
D gene: .
clone size: large
CDR3 DNA: TGCAGCTCCAATGAGCAGTTCTTC
CDR3 protein: CSSNEQFF

J gene: TRBJ2-2
V gene: TRBV5-5
D gene: TRBD1
clone size: medium-sized
CDR3 DNA: TGTGCCAGCAGCCGGACAGGGGGGACCGGGGAGCTGTTTTTT
CDR3 protein: CASSRTGGTGELFF

J gene: TRBJ2-7
V gene: TRBV24-1
D gene: TRBD1
clone size: large
CDR3 DNA: TGTGCCACCAGTGACCCCGAGACAGGGGATAGCCCCTACGAGCAGTACTTC
CDR3 protein: CATSDPETGDSPYEQYF

J gene: TRBJ2-3
V gene: TRBV18
D gene: TRBD1
clone size: medium-sized
CDR3 DNA: TGTGCCAGCTCACCACCCTTAGGAGGGACAGGGGGCACAGATACGCAGTATTTT
CDR3 protein: CASSPPLGGTGGTDTQYF

J gene: TRBJ2-7
V gene: TRBV21-1
D gene: .
clone size: large
CDR3 DNA: TGTGCCAGCAGCAAAGTCCAGTGGGGCAGGGGCGAGCAGTACTTC
CDR3 protein: CASSKVQWGRGEQYF

J gene: TRBJ2-4
V gene: TRBV13
D gene: TRBD1
clone size: few
CDR3 DNA: TGTGCCAGCAGCCTCGGGCCGACAGGGAACATTCAGTACTTC
CDR3 protein: CASSLGPTGNIQYF

J gene: TRBJ2-1
V gene: TRBV2
D gene: .
clone size: large
CDR3 DNA: TGTGCCAGAGGTACGTCTGAGCAGTTCTTC
CDR3 protein: CARGTSEQFF

J gene: TRBJ2-3
V gene: TRBV19
D gene: .
clone size: large
CDR3 DNA: TGTGCCAGTAGTATATCCCCAGCTAGCACAGATACGCAGTATTTT
CDR3 protein: CASSISPASTDTQYF

J gene: TRBJ2-7
V gene: TRBV7-3
D gene: .
clone size: medium-sized
CDR3 DNA: TGTGCCAGCAGCTTAAGTGGGAGTCTCGACGAGCAGTACTTC
CDR3 protein: CASSLSGSLDEQYF

J gene: TRBJ2-7
V gene: TRBV2
D gene: .
clone size: medium-sized
CDR3 DNA: TGTGCCAGCAGTGAAGAATCCGGGATCGGCTACGAGCAGTACTTC
CDR3 protein: CASSEESGIGYEQYF

J gene: TRBJ2-1
V gene: TRBV6-5
D gene: .
clone size: few
CDR3 DNA: TGTGCCAGCAGTTACGACAATGAGCAGTTCTTC
CDR3 protein: CASSYDNEQFF